A selection of T cell receptor beta chains follows, all from one sample in a study of OX40 agonist ivuxolimab in advanced cancers. The repertoire was sequenced with immunoSEQ multiplex PCR; TCRdb's copy has only in-frame clones and lacks some. The sample has roughly 38,000 clones, about 94% seen once. This specimen consisted of CD4+ or CD8+ T cells sorted from blood, obtained in a trial of the OX40 agonist ivuxolimab. Receptors originate from an adult with an advanced solid tumor such as melanoma, head and neck, liver or kidney cancer. Each CDR3 is given with its conserved first and last residue. The D gene is left open where the match is weak. Not every row has a clone size; where given, it reads once, few, many or a size class.

size: NA; V: TRBV19; D: TRBD2; J: TRBJ2-1; length: 18; CDR3: CASSIEAPWTSGRNEQFF; DNA: TGTGCCAGTAGTATAGAGGCCCCTTGGACTAGCGGGAGGAATGAGCAGTTCTTC
size: NA; V: TRBV7-4; D: NA; J: TRBJ2-4; length: 16; CDR3: CASSLRTGRAKNIQYF; DNA: TGTGCCAGCAGCTTAAGAACGGGCCGAGCCAAAAACATTCAGTACTTC
size: NA; V: TRBV11-2; D: NA; J: TRBJ2-1; length: 13; CDR3: CASSFGSWDEQFF; DNA: TGTGCCAGCAGCTTCGGATCTTGGGATGAGCAGTTCTTC
size: NA; V: TRBV10-3; D: TRBD1; J: TRBJ2-5; length: 13; CDR3: CAISRDRQETQYF; DNA: TGTGCCATCAGTCGGGACAGACAAGAGACCCAGTACTTC
size: NA; V: TRBV2; D: TRBD1; J: TRBJ2-4; length: 14; CDR3: CASSGGQGQNIQYF; DNA: TGTGCCAGCAGTGGCGGACAGGGGCAAAACATTCAGTACTTC
size: once; V: TRBV5-4; D: NA; J: TRBJ2-7; length: 12; CDR3: CASSSVPNEQYF; DNA: TGTGCCAGCAGTTCCGTTCCTAACGAGCAGTACTTC
size: NA; V: TRBV13; D: NA; J: TRBJ2-1; length: 13; CDR3: CASSRRSYNEQFF; DNA: TGTGCCAGCAGCCGCCGATCCTACAATGAGCAGTTCTTC
size: NA; V: TRBV19; D: TRBD2; J: TRBJ2-7; length: 14; CDR3: CASSSASGSYEQYF; DNA: TGTGCCAGTAGTTCGGCTAGCGGGAGCTACGAGCAGTACTTC
size: once; V: TRBV10-1; D: TRBD2; J: TRBJ2-5; length: 15; CDR3: CASSSVTGGQETQYF; DNA: TGCGCCAGCAGCTCAGTTACGGGGGGACAAGAGACCCAGTACTTC
size: NA; V: TRBV28; D: NA; J: TRBJ2-7; length: 15; CDR3: CASSLYSSTSYEQYF; DNA: TGTGCCAGCAGTTTGTACAGCTCTACTTCCTACGAGCAGTACTTC
size: NA; V: TRBV27; D: TRBD2; J: TRBJ2-1; length: 17; CDR3: CASSLTLLAGWDHEQFF; DNA: TGTGCCAGCAGTTTGACGTTACTAGCGGGATGGGACCATGAGCAGTTCTTC
size: NA; V: TRBV9; D: NA; J: TRBJ2-7; length: 17; CDR3: CASSEGGSWGEAYEQYF; DNA: TGTGCCAGCAGCGAGGGGGGTAGCTGGGGAGAGGCGTACGAGCAGTACTTC
size: NA; V: TRBV27; D: TRBD1; J: TRBJ1-1; length: 16; CDR3: CASRRQGPGADTEAFF; DNA: TGTGCCAGCAGGCGACAGGGGCCCGGGGCGGACACTGAAGCTTTCTTT
size: NA; V: TRBV30; D: TRBD1; J: TRBJ1-1; length: 16; CDR3: CAWSVPPGQGNTEAFF; DNA: TGTGCCTGGAGTGTACCCCCCGGACAGGGGAACACTGAAGCTTTCTTT
size: NA; V: TRBV7-9; D: NA; J: TRBJ2-5; length: 17; CDR3: CASSLARVAGAGETQYF; DNA: TGTGCCAGCAGCTTAGCGCGGGTAGCTGGAGCCGGAGAGACCCAGTACTTC
size: NA; V: TRBV4-1; D: NA; J: TRBJ1-4; length: 14; CDR3: CASSPSYINEKLFF; DNA: TGCGCCAGCAGCCCCAGTTATATTAATGAAAAACTGTTTTTT
size: NA; V: TRBV28; D: NA; J: TRBJ2-5; length: 16; CDR3: CASSLFPGAPRETQYF; DNA: TGTGCCAGCAGTTTATTTCCGGGAGCCCCCAGAGAGACCCAGTACTTC
size: NA; V: TRBV6-1; D: NA; J: TRBJ1-1; length: 14; CDR3: CASRETGPGTEAFF; DNA: TGTGCCAGCAGGGAAACAGGGCCGGGGACTGAAGCTTTCTTT
size: NA; V: TRBV4-3; D: NA; J: TRBJ2-7; length: 16; CDR3: CASSQGVIGETYEQYF; DNA: TGCGCCAGCAGCCAAGGCGTAATAGGAGAAACCTACGAGCAGTACTTC
size: NA; V: TRBV5-1; D: TRBD2; J: TRBJ2-5; length: 16; CDR3: CASSLEGLAVKETQYF; DNA: TGCGCCAGCAGCTTGGAAGGACTAGCGGTCAAAGAGACCCAGTACTTC
size: NA; V: TRBV27; D: NA; J: TRBJ2-3; length: 16; CDR3: CASSLSQGFGTDTQYF; DNA: TGTGCCAGCAGTTTATCTCAGGGGTTCGGCACAGATACGCAGTATTTT
size: NA; V: TRBV29-1; D: TRBD1; J: TRBJ1-2; length: 14; CDR3: CSVSPGQGSYGYTF; DNA: TGCAGCGTCTCCCCGGGACAGGGAAGCTATGGCTACACCTTC
size: once; V: TRBV9; D: TRBD1; J: TRBJ2-5; length: 17; CDR3: CASSDDPGQAMGETQYF; DNA: TGTGCCAGCAGCGACGACCCCGGACAGGCTATGGGGGAGACCCAGTACTTC
size: NA; V: TRBV5-6; D: NA; J: TRBJ1-3; length: 15; CDR3: CASSKPDVSGNTIYF; DNA: TGTGCCAGCAGCAAACCGGACGTTTCTGGAAACACCATATATTTT
size: NA; V: TRBV7-2; D: NA; J: TRBJ2-1; length: 13; CDR3: CASRDPGVNEQFF; DNA: TGTGCCAGCAGAGACCCGGGAGTCAATGAGCAGTTCTTC
size: once; V: TRBV4-3; D: TRBD1; J: TRBJ2-3; length: 14; CDR3: CASSQDRATDTQYF; DNA: TGCGCCAGCAGCCAGGACAGGGCCACAGATACGCAGTATTTT
size: NA; V: TRBV29-1; D: NA; J: TRBJ2-1; length: 12; CDR3: CRYGRFFDEQFF; DNA: TGCAGGTATGGTAGATTCTTCGATGAGCAGTTCTTC
size: NA; V: TRBV7-2; D: NA; J: TRBJ1-3; length: 15; CDR3: CASSPGPGTGNTIYF; DNA: TGTGCCAGCAGCCCCGGTCCAGGGACTGGAAACACCATATATTTT
size: NA; V: TRBV14; D: NA; J: TRBJ1-2; length: 15; CDR3: CASSRTIGTLEGYTF; DNA: TGTGCCAGCAGCCGGACGATCGGGACCCTCGAGGGCTACACCTTC
size: NA; V: TRBV27; D: TRBD2; J: TRBJ2-3; length: 19; CDR3: CASSLSNGWGGGRADTQYF; DNA: TGTGCCAGCAGTTTATCGAATGGTTGGGGAGGCGGGAGGGCCGATACGCAGTATTTT
size: NA; V: TRBV2; D: TRBD2; J: TRBJ2-1; length: 19; CDR3: CASSDRLLAGSSSYNEQFF; DNA: TGTGCCAGCAGTGACAGATTACTAGCGGGGTCGAGCTCCTACAATGAGCAGTTCTTC
size: medium-sized; V: TRBV10-2; D: TRBD1; J: TRBJ2-4; length: 15; CDR3: CASSETTGAFGIQYF; DNA: TGCGCCAGCAGTGAGACGACAGGGGCCTTCGGCATTCAGTACTTC
size: NA; V: TRBV7-6; D: NA; J: TRBJ2-7; length: 16; CDR3: CASSPSSQIGAGEQYF; DNA: TGTGCCAGCAGTCCTTCCAGCCAGATCGGAGCCGGCGAGCAGTACTTC
size: NA; V: TRBV5-1; D: TRBD2; J: TRBJ2-3; length: 17; CDR3: CASSLGLAGTSTDTQYF; DNA: TGCGCCAGCAGCTTGGGTCTAGCGGGTACTAGCACAGATACGCAGTATTTT
size: NA; V: TRBV29-1; D: TRBD1; J: TRBJ2-2; length: 16; CDR3: CSVEDPVGGSTGELFF; DNA: TGCAGCGTTGAAGATCCTGTAGGGGGCAGCACCGGGGAGCTGTTTTTT
size: few; V: TRBV10-1; D: TRBD2; J: TRBJ2-1; length: 15; CDR3: CASSTGTSVYGEQFF; DNA: TGCGCCAGCAGCACCGGGACTAGCGTATACGGTGAGCAGTTCTTC
size: NA; V: TRBV15; D: TRBD2; J: TRBJ2-7; length: 15; CDR3: CATSRVSGGTYEQYF; DNA: TGTGCCACCAGCAGAGTAAGCGGGGGCACCTACGAGCAGTACTTC
size: NA; V: TRBV5-6; D: TRBD1; J: TRBJ2-7; length: 15; CDR3: CASSLRTGGLYEQYF; DNA: TGTGCCAGCAGCCTCCGGACAGGGGGCTTATACGAGCAGTACTTC
size: NA; V: TRBV4-2; D: NA; J: TRBJ2-1; length: 15; CDR3: CASSQEWDTYNEQFF; DNA: TGTGCCAGCAGCCAAGAATGGGACACCTACAATGAGCAGTTCTTC
size: few; V: TRBV11-2; D: NA; J: TRBJ2-6; length: 17; CDR3: CASKEDGPLAGANVLTF; DNA: TGTGCCAGCAAGGAGGACGGACCTTTAGCTGGGGCCAACGTCCTGACTTTC
size: NA; V: TRBV7-9; D: TRBD1; J: TRBJ2-3; length: 15; CDR3: CASSLVTGGKDTQYF; DNA: TGTGCCAGCAGCTTAGTCACAGGGGGCAAAGATACGCAGTATTTT
size: NA; V: TRBV4-3; D: NA; J: TRBJ1-5; length: 15; CDR3: CASSQGWSGNQPQHF; DNA: TGCGCCAGCAGCCAAGGCTGGAGTGGCAATCAGCCCCAGCATTTT
size: NA; V: TRBV5-5; D: TRBD1; J: TRBJ2-7; length: 15; CDR3: CASSLGQGSTYEQYF; DNA: TGTGCCAGCAGCTTGGGACAGGGGTCTACCTACGAGCAGTACTTC
size: NA; V: TRBV2; D: NA; J: TRBJ2-1; length: 17; CDR3: CASSESSGISSYNEQFF; DNA: TGTGCCAGCAGTGAATCTAGTGGAATAAGCTCCTACAATGAGCAGTTCTTC
size: NA; V: TRBV12-2; D: NA; J: TRBJ2-3; length: 17; CDR3: CASRLRTSGMGTDTQYF; DNA: TGTGCAAGTCGCTTAAGGACTAGCGGGATGGGGACAGATACGCAGTATTTT
size: NA; V: TRBV9; D: NA; J: TRBJ2-7; length: 14; CDR3: CASSVVADSYEQYF; DNA: TGTGCCAGCAGCGTAGTAGCGGACTCCTACGAGCAGTACTTC
size: NA; V: TRBV11-1; D: NA; J: TRBJ2-2; length: 11; CDR3: CASSLAGELFF; DNA: TGTGCCAGCAGCTTAGCCGGGGAGCTGTTTTTT
size: NA; V: TRBV27; D: TRBD2; J: TRBJ2-7; length: 16; CDR3: CASSSTPGTSLYEQYF; DNA: TGTGCCAGCAGTTCTACCCCCGGGACTAGTCTCTACGAGCAGTACTTC
size: once; V: TRBV6-6; D: TRBD1; J: TRBJ2-1; length: 14; CDR3: CASTADRGTNEQFF; DNA: TGTGCCAGCACCGCCGACAGGGGGACCAATGAGCAGTTCTTC
size: few; V: TRBV1; D: NA; J: TRBJ2-1; length: 17; CDR3: CTSSQNASGMGYNEQFF; DNA: TGCACCAGCAGCCAGAACGCTAGCGGGATGGGCTACAATGAGCAGTTCTTC
size: NA; V: TRBV4-1; D: TRBD1; J: TRBJ2-7; length: 13; CDR3: CASSHDRGYEQYF; DNA: TGCGCCAGCAGCCACGACAGGGGGTACGAGCAGTACTTC